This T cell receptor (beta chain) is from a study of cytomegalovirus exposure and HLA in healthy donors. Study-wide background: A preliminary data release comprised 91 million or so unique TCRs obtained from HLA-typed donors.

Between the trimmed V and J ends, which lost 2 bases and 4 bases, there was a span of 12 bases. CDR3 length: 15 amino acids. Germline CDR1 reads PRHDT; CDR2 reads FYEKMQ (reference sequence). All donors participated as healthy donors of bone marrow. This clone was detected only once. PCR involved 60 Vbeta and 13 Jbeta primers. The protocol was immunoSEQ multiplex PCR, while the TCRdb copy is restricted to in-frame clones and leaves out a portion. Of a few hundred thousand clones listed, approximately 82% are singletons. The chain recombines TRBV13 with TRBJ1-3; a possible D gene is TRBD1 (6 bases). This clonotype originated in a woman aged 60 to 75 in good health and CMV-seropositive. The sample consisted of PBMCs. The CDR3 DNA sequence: TGTGCCAGCAGCTTAAAGTCAGGGGCAGGAAACACCATATATTTT. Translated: CASSLKSGAGNTIYF.